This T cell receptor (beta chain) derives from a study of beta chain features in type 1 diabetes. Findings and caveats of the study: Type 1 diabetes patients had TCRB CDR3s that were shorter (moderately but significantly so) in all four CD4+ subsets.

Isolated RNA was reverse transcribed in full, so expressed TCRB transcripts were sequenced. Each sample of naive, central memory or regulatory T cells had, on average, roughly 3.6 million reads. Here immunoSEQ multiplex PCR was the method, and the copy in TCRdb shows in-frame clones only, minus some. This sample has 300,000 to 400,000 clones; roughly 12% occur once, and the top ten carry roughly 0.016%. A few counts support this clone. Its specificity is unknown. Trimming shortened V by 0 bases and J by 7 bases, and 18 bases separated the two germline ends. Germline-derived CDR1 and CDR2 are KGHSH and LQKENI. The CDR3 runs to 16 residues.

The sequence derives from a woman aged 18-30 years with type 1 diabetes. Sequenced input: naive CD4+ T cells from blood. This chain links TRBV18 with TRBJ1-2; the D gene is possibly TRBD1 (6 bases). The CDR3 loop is CASSPPSTGIDGGYTF. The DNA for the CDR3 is TGTGCCAGCTCACCACCCTCTACAGGGATTGACGGTGGCTACACCTTC.